The rows below give T cell receptor beta chains drawn from one sample of a study of CD8+ T cells in alopecia areata. Clones were sequenced by immunoSEQ multiplex PCR, and TCRdb holds only the in-frame ones, with some missing. In the table there are under 250,000 clones, around 50% of which are singletons. The sequencing input was CD8+ T cells sorted from blood. These TCRs come from a human donor in good health. Both conserved end residues are part of each CDR3. The order of the fields is J gene, D gene, clone size, CDR3 length, V gene, CDR3 DNA, CDR3 protein. The D gene is left open where the match is weak. Rows give clone size only sometimes, using once, few, many, or a class for an expanded clone.

j_call: TRBJ2-2; d_call: NA; clone_size: NA; cdr3_length: 12; v_call: TRBV11-1; cdr3_nt: TGTGCCAGCAGCTTCCCCACCGGGGAGCTGTTTTTT; cdr3_aa: CASSFPTGELFF
j_call: TRBJ1-5; d_call: NA; clone_size: NA; cdr3_length: 13; v_call: TRBV4-2; cdr3_nt: TGTGCCAGCAGCCAAGTGAGAGATCAGCCCCAGCATTTT; cdr3_aa: CASSQVRDQPQHF
j_call: TRBJ2-7; d_call: NA; clone_size: NA; cdr3_length: 14; v_call: TRBV4-1; cdr3_nt: TGCGCCAGCAGCCTCGGCGGGATTAACTACGAGCAGTACTTC; cdr3_aa: CASSLGGINYEQYF
j_call: TRBJ2-7; d_call: TRBD1; clone_size: many; cdr3_length: 17; v_call: TRBV28; cdr3_nt: TGTGCCAGCAGTTTATATGGGACAGGGGGCCACTCCTACGAGCAGTACTTC; cdr3_aa: CASSLYGTGGHSYEQYF
j_call: TRBJ2-7; d_call: TRBD1; clone_size: NA; cdr3_length: 15; v_call: TRBV29-1; cdr3_nt: TGCAGCGTTGAAGCTACCGGGACAGGGTTTTACGAGCAGTACTTC; cdr3_aa: CSVEATGTGFYEQYF
j_call: TRBJ1-1; d_call: NA; clone_size: few; cdr3_length: 13; v_call: TRBV7-3; cdr3_nt: TGTGCCAGCAGCTTCGGTGGAGGCACTGAAGCTTTCTTT; cdr3_aa: CASSFGGGTEAFF
j_call: TRBJ2-7; d_call: NA; clone_size: NA; cdr3_length: 12; v_call: TRBV29-1; cdr3_nt: TGCAGCGTTGCAGGGTCTCCGGGCGAGCAGTACTTC; cdr3_aa: CSVAGSPGEQYF
j_call: TRBJ1-2; d_call: NA; clone_size: once; cdr3_length: 13; v_call: TRBV27; cdr3_nt: TGTGCCAGCAGTTTGAGCGGGGGTTATGGCTACACCTTC; cdr3_aa: CASSLSGGYGYTF
j_call: TRBJ2-3; d_call: NA; clone_size: NA; cdr3_length: 14; v_call: TRBV9; cdr3_nt: TGTGCCAGCAGCGTAGATAGGCGAACAGATACGCAGTATTTT; cdr3_aa: CASSVDRRTDTQYF
j_call: TRBJ2-2; d_call: NA; clone_size: NA; cdr3_length: 15; v_call: TRBV6-5; cdr3_nt: TGTGCCAGCAACGAGGGTACCCAGAACACCGGGGAGCTGTTTTTT; cdr3_aa: CASNEGTQNTGELFF
j_call: TRBJ1-1; d_call: NA; clone_size: NA; cdr3_length: 13; v_call: TRBV9; cdr3_nt: TGTGCCAGCAGCGTGGGGGAATGGACTGAAGCTTTCTTT; cdr3_aa: CASSVGEWTEAFF
j_call: TRBJ2-5; d_call: TRBD2; clone_size: few; cdr3_length: 16; v_call: TRBV9; cdr3_nt: TGTGCCAGCAGCGGACTAGCGGGGGATTACCAAGAGACCCAGTACTTC; cdr3_aa: CASSGLAGDYQETQYF
j_call: TRBJ1-6; d_call: NA; clone_size: NA; cdr3_length: 15; v_call: TRBV6-5; cdr3_nt: TGTGCCAGCAGTTACTCGCAGGATTCGAATTCACCCCTCCACTTT; cdr3_aa: CASSYSQDSNSPLHF
j_call: TRBJ2-6; d_call: NA; clone_size: NA; cdr3_length: 14; v_call: TRBV7-9; cdr3_nt: TGTGCCAGCAGCCCAGGGTCTGGGGCCAACGTCCTGACTTTC; cdr3_aa: CASSPGSGANVLTF
j_call: TRBJ2-3; d_call: TRBD2; clone_size: few; cdr3_length: 15; v_call: TRBV19; cdr3_nt: TGTGCCAGTAGTGTCGGGACTAGCGCCCACGGATCGCAGTATTTT; cdr3_aa: CASSVGTSAHGSQYF
j_call: TRBJ1-6; d_call: NA; clone_size: NA; cdr3_length: 12; v_call: TRBV5-4; cdr3_nt: TGTGCCAGCAGCTTGACCAATTCACCCCTCCACTTT; cdr3_aa: CASSLTNSPLHF
j_call: TRBJ2-1; d_call: TRBD2; clone_size: NA; cdr3_length: 18; v_call: TRBV7-3; cdr3_nt: TGTGCCAGCAGCTTCCCAGCGGGGGCCGGAAGCTCCTACAATGAGCAGTTCTTC; cdr3_aa: CASSFPAGAGSSYNEQFF
j_call: TRBJ2-2; d_call: NA; clone_size: NA; cdr3_length: 17; v_call: TRBV7-2; cdr3_nt: TGTGCCAGCAGCCCCCATCAGCGGACCTCCCTGGGCGGGGAGCTGTTTTTT; cdr3_aa: CASSPHQRTSLGGELFF
j_call: TRBJ1-2; d_call: NA; clone_size: NA; cdr3_length: 13; v_call: TRBV5-6; cdr3_nt: TGTGCCAGCAGCGACCTCGCAGATCCGGGCTACACCTTC; cdr3_aa: CASSDLADPGYTF
j_call: TRBJ1-1; d_call: NA; clone_size: NA; cdr3_length: 14; v_call: TRBV5-1; cdr3_nt: TGCGCCAGCAGCCCTTGGGAGGGGAGCACTGAAGCTTTCTTT; cdr3_aa: CASSPWEGSTEAFF
j_call: TRBJ1-1; d_call: NA; clone_size: NA; cdr3_length: 12; v_call: TRBV30; cdr3_nt: TGTGCCTGGAGCCCTGCGCTCACTGAAGCTTTCTTT; cdr3_aa: CAWSPALTEAFF
j_call: TRBJ2-1; d_call: TRBD2; clone_size: medium-sized; cdr3_length: 18; v_call: TRBV5-1; cdr3_nt: TGCGCCAGCAGCTTGGGTTCACCGGGACTAGCGGGATACAATGAGCAGTTCTTC; cdr3_aa: CASSLGSPGLAGYNEQFF
j_call: TRBJ1-2; d_call: NA; clone_size: few; cdr3_length: 13; v_call: TRBV13; cdr3_nt: TGTGCCAGCAGCTTAGGTGTGAACTATGGCTACACCTTC; cdr3_aa: CASSLGVNYGYTF
j_call: TRBJ2-3; d_call: TRBD1; clone_size: NA; cdr3_length: 15; v_call: TRBV29-1; cdr3_nt: TGCAGCGCCAACGACAGGGGGAAGATTAGTGATACGCAGTATTTT; cdr3_aa: CSANDRGKISDTQYF
j_call: TRBJ2-7; d_call: TRBD2; clone_size: few; cdr3_length: 15; v_call: TRBV2; cdr3_nt: TGTGCCAGCAGTGAAGGGGGAGGGGAGAACTCCGAGCAGTACTTC; cdr3_aa: CASSEGGGENSEQYF
j_call: TRBJ2-7; d_call: TRBD1; clone_size: NA; cdr3_length: 14; v_call: TRBV29-1; cdr3_nt: TGCAGCGTCGGGGGTGGGACAGGCCCCTACGAGCAGTACTTC; cdr3_aa: CSVGGGTGPYEQYF
j_call: TRBJ1-5; d_call: NA; clone_size: few; cdr3_length: 15; v_call: TRBV2; cdr3_nt: TGTGCCAGCAGTGAAGCCGGGTTTAAAGGACAGCCCCAGCATTTT; cdr3_aa: CASSEAGFKGQPQHF
j_call: TRBJ2-4; d_call: NA; clone_size: many; cdr3_length: 15; v_call: TRBV12-5; cdr3_nt: TGTGCTAGTGGTTCAGATGGGACAGCCAAAAACATTCAGTACTTC; cdr3_aa: CASGSDGTAKNIQYF
j_call: TRBJ2-5; d_call: NA; clone_size: NA; cdr3_length: 15; v_call: TRBV21-1; cdr3_nt: TGTGCCAGCAGCAAAAAGGCGCAGGCGGCGCAGACCCAGTACTTC; cdr3_aa: CASSKKAQAAQTQYF
j_call: TRBJ1-5; d_call: TRBD1; clone_size: NA; cdr3_length: 13; v_call: TRBV6-6; cdr3_nt: TGTGCCACGGAACAGGGGGGCAATCAGCCCCAGCATTTT; cdr3_aa: CATEQGGNQPQHF
j_call: TRBJ2-3; d_call: NA; clone_size: NA; cdr3_length: 15; v_call: TRBV19; cdr3_nt: TGTGCCAGTAGCATCAAGACAGAAGTGGCAGATACGCAGTATTTT; cdr3_aa: CASSIKTEVADTQYF
j_call: TRBJ1-1; d_call: NA; clone_size: NA; cdr3_length: 14; v_call: TRBV27; cdr3_nt: TGTGCCAGCAGACCAGGGCGGATTGACACTGAAGCTTTCTTT; cdr3_aa: CASRPGRIDTEAFF
j_call: TRBJ1-5; d_call: NA; clone_size: NA; cdr3_length: 13; v_call: TRBV27; cdr3_nt: TGTGCCAGCAGTATCCCGGGGGGTCAGCCCCAGCATTTT; cdr3_aa: CASSIPGGQPQHF
j_call: TRBJ2-7; d_call: NA; clone_size: once; cdr3_length: 14; v_call: TRBV7-3; cdr3_nt: TGTGCCAGCAGCCCCGGGCAAGGGCCCTACGAGCAGTACTTC; cdr3_aa: CASSPGQGPYEQYF
j_call: TRBJ2-5; d_call: NA; clone_size: NA; cdr3_length: 13; v_call: TRBV27; cdr3_nt: TGTGCCAGCAGTTTCGCCAGCTCGGAGACCCAGTACTTC; cdr3_aa: CASSFASSETQYF
j_call: TRBJ1-5; d_call: NA; clone_size: NA; cdr3_length: 14; v_call: TRBV30; cdr3_nt: TGTGCCTGGAGTGCCCCAGGTGGAAATCAGCCCCAGCATTTT; cdr3_aa: CAWSAPGGNQPQHF
j_call: TRBJ2-5; d_call: NA; clone_size: NA; cdr3_length: 12; v_call: TRBV7-9; cdr3_nt: TGTGCCAGCAGCTTATTAGGAGGGACCCAGTACTTC; cdr3_aa: CASSLLGGTQYF
j_call: TRBJ2-4; d_call: NA; clone_size: NA; cdr3_length: 13; v_call: TRBV18; cdr3_nt: TGTGCCAGCTCACCCGCTGCCAAAAACATTCAGTACTTC; cdr3_aa: CASSPAAKNIQYF
j_call: TRBJ2-3; d_call: NA; clone_size: NA; cdr3_length: 18; v_call: TRBV9; cdr3_nt: TGTGCCAGCAGCGTAGGGTCCTGGGGGTATGGGGGCACAGATACGCAGTATTTT; cdr3_aa: CASSVGSWGYGGTDTQYF